The 17 T cell receptor beta chains reported below all come from one sample, sequenced in a study of early stage breast cancer tumors. Method: immunoSEQ multiplex PCR; TCRdb's copy keeps in-frame clones and lacks some. Altogether 69,000 or so clones are present, more than 70% being singletons, with the ten largest covering 4.7%. Sequencing was done on a sample of blood. These receptors came from a person aged 40 to 49 with breast cancer.

The chain links TRBV5-6 to TRBJ2-7; no clear D gene. This CDR3 is 12 amino acids long. Looked up from germline, CDR1 is SGHDT and CDR2 is YYEEEE. Deletions cut 4 bases from V and 6 bases from J, with 11 bases between. The CDR3 protein is CASSPTMGEQYF. The DNA for the CDR3 is TGTGCCAGCAGCCCCACCATGGGCGAGCAGTACTTC.

This rearrangement joins TRBV6-6 to TRBJ2-7; 9 bases match TRBD1. After removal of 7 bases from V and 4 bases from J, the junction contained 8 bases not matched to a gene. The CDR3 runs to 14 residues. Germline V gene data show CDR1 as MNHNY and CDR2 as SVGAGI (reference sequence). In nucleotides, the CDR3 is TGTGCCAGCACCATACAGGGGGCACCGTACGAGCAGTACTTC. Encoded protein: CASTIQGAPYEQYF.

V and J are TRBV28 and TRBJ2-7; 9 positions agree with TRBD1. J lost 0 bases, V lost 4 bases, and 7 bases had no gene match. CDR1 is MDHEN, CDR2 SYDVKM, per germline. The CDR3 runs to 16 residues. CDR3 sequence (DNA): TGTGCCAGCAGTTCGGGACAGGGTCGAAGCTCCTACGAGCAGTACTTC. As protein: CASSSGQGRSSYEQYF.

The CDR3 nucleotides read TGTGCCAGCAGTTTGGGGACAGGGCGGACTGAAGCTTTCTTT. Translating gives CASSLGTGRTEAFF. The chain employs TRBV28 and TRBJ1-1; 9 bases are a match to TRBD1. V trimming: 3 bases; J trimming: 5 bases; junction bases outside the gene matches: 4. The CDR3 runs 14 residues. Germline CDR1 and CDR2: MDHEN and SYDVKM.

The chain links TRBV7-9 to TRBJ1-4; the match to TRBD1 covers 9 bases. This CDR3 has 14 amino acids. The J segment lost 8 bases and the V segment lost 3 bases, leaving 4 bases of the junction unmatched. The germline CDR1 and CDR2 sequences are SEHNR and FQNEAQ (reference sequence). CDR3 nucleotide sequence: TGTGCCAGCAGCTTGACAGGGGGGCAGGAAAAACTGTTTTTT. This translates into CASSLTGGQEKLFF.

This clone has only a few counts. The rearrangement links TRBV6-6 to TRBJ2-5; 9 nucleotides agree with TRBD1. Unmatched junction bases numbered 4, after V lost 2 bases and J lost 6 bases. CDR1 is MNHNY, CDR2 SVGAGI, per germline (reference sequence). This CDR3 is 14 amino acids long. The CDR3 reads CASSYGTGIKTQYF. Here the CDR3 DNA reads TGTGCCAGCAGTTACGGGACAGGGATAAAGACCCAGTACTTC.

The J gene is TRBJ1-1, the V gene TRBV11-2, with D possibly being TRBD1 (5 bases). The V gene lost 6 bases and the J gene lost 8 bases, with 16 bases spanning the gap. The germline V gene has CDR1 SGHAT and CDR2 FQNNGV. CDR3 size: 13 residues. CDR3 sequence reads: CASSQLRGREAFF. The CDR3 DNA sequence: TGTGCCAGCAGTCAGCTTAGGGGTAGAGAAGCTTTCTTT.

The chain combines TRBV28 with TRBJ1-5, with a weak D call TRBD1 (5 bases). The CDR3 extends over 15 amino acids. Germline values: CDR1 MDHEN, CDR2 SYDVKM. Trimming stripped 4 bases from V and 5 bases from J, with 15 bases between. CDR3 loop: CASSSSGSADQPQHF. DNA for the CDR3: TGTGCCAGCAGTTCGTCAGGGAGTGCTGATCAGCCCCAGCATTTT.

In its sample, this clone was seen once. V usage is TRBV6-6 and J usage is TRBJ2-4; tentative D call: TRBD2 (6 bases). The CDR3 contains 15 residues. The germline CDR1 and CDR2 sequences are MNHNY and SVGAGI (reference sequence). With 6 bases removed from V and 0 bases from J, the gap between germline ends came to 12 bases. CDR3 sequence (DNA): TGTGCCAGCAGACGCTGGGGGGAAGCCAAAAACATTCAGTACTTC. As protein: CASRRWGEAKNIQYF.

This chain joins TRBV19 and TRBJ1-1, with 8 positions matching TRBD1. V lost 10 bases, J lost 0 bases, and 13 bases stayed unmatched. Germline CDR1 reads LNHDA; CDR2 reads SQIVND (reference sequence). The CDR3 extends over 16 amino acids. The CDR3 spells CATTIQGAGVNTEAFF. As DNA, the CDR3 is TGTGCCACAACGATTCAGGGGGCTGGCGTGAACACTGAAGCTTTCTTT.

The chain links TRBV9 to TRBJ2-6; D is unresolved. V lost 0 bases and J 2 bases, leaving 3 bases between the germline ends. From germline, CDR1 is SGDLS and CDR2 YYNGEE. The CDR3 is made up of 14 amino acids. As DNA, the CDR3 is TGTGCCAGCAGCGTAGGAGCTGGGGCCAACGTCCTGACTTTC. The encoded protein is CASSVGAGANVLTF. Full variable domain (rest looked up from reference TRBV9 and TRBJ2-6): DSGVTQTPKHLITATGQRVTLRCSPRSGDLSVYWYQQSLDQGLQFLIQYYNGEERAKGNILERFSAQQFPDLHSELNLSSLELGDSALYFCASSVGAGANVLTFGAGSRLTVL.

This chain uses TRBV2 with TRBJ1-4, with D perhaps matching TRBD1 (6 bases). The CDR3 sequence is 13 residues long. Germline CDR1 is SNHLY and CDR2 is FYNNEI. Trimming took off 9 bases at V and 4 bases at J, with 12 bases between the two ends. This CDR3 reads CASAGTSNEKLFF. The CDR3 DNA sequence: TGTGCCAGTGCCGGGACAAGTAATGAAAAACTGTTTTTT.

This clone was detected only a few times. The CDR3 DNA follows: TGTGCCAGCAGTCTCCTCCCGGGGACTAGCGGGAGATCCGAGCAGTACTTC. It codes for CASSLLPGTSGRSEQYF. This chain links TRBV27 with TRBJ2-7; 14 bases agree with TRBD2. The CDR3 length is 17 residues. Trimming removed 5 bases from V and 6 bases from J; junction bases left unmatched: 12. In germline, CDR1 is MNHEY, CDR2 SMNVEV (reference sequence).

The chain links TRBV11-1 to TRBJ2-7, with 13 nucleotides matching TRBD2. This CDR3 contains 14 residues. Unmatched junction bases numbered 2, after V lost 5 bases and J lost 4 bases. CDR1 is SGHAT and CDR2 is FQDESV in the germline V gene (reference sequence). The CDR3 loop reads CASSRTSGSYEQYF. CDR3 DNA: TGTGCCAGCAGCCGGACTAGCGGGAGTTACGAGCAGTACTTC.

The genes are TRBV30 and TRBJ1-1; a possible D gene is TRBD1 (5 bases). The CDR3 is 15 amino acids. CDR1 GTSNPN and CDR2 SVGIG come from the germline V gene (reference sequence). CDR3 sequence (DNA): TGTGGCTACGTCACCGGAGGGGCCGCGTGGAGCGAAGCTTTCTTT. Encoded protein: CGYVTGGAAWSEAFF.

V is TRBV5-7 and J is TRBJ2-5, with 9 bases aligning to TRBD1. TRBV5-7 is designated an ORF whose function remains uncertain. This CDR3 region has 18 residues. V shed 4 bases, J shed 5 bases, and the junction held 18 bases outside the gene matches. CDR3 residues: CASSLKDRGCERCETQYF. The DNA of the CDR3 is TGTGCCAGCAGCCTCAAGGACAGGGGTTGTGAGCGGTGCGAGACCCAGTACTTC.

The sample holds a few counts of this clone. The V call is TRBV7-2, the J call TRBJ1-5, with D tentatively TRBD1 (6 bases). CDR1 and CDR2 (germline): SGHTA, FQGNSA. V lost 5 bases and J 5 bases, leaving 10 bases between the germline ends. The CDR3 extends over 13 amino acids. The CDR3 nucleotides read TGTGCCAGCAGCCGCAGGGGAGATCAGCCCCAGCATTTT. This gives the protein CASSRRGDQPQHF.